Following are 21 T cell receptor beta chains from one sample sequenced in a study of T cell responses to AZD1222 COVID-19 vaccine. The protocol was immunoSEQ multiplex PCR, while the TCRdb copy is restricted to in-frame clones and leaves out a portion. The sample shows 65,000 to 80,000 clones, 80% to 90% of them seen only once. Here the sequenced sample was peripheral blood, taken 28 days after the second AZD1222 dose. The source of these receptors is an adult who received the AZD1222 COVID-19 vaccine.

This chain connects TRBV14 to TRBJ1-1; TRBD1 agrees at 8 bases. V lost 7 bases to trimming and J lost 5 bases; unmatched junction nucleotides: 6. Germline V gene lookup returns CDR1 SGHDN and CDR2 FVKESK. The CDR3 consists of 13 residues. CDR3 DNA sequence: TGTGCCAGCACCAGGGGGCAAGGTACTGAAGCTTTCTTT. This encodes CASTRGQGTEAFF.

V and J are TRBV5-4 and TRBJ1-6, with 8 bases that match TRBD1. This CDR3 comprises 15 residues. The germline gives CDR1 SGHNT, CDR2 YYREEE (reference sequence). After removal of 4 bases from V and 4 bases from J, the junction contained 4 bases not matched to a gene. CDR3 nucleotide sequence: TGTGCCAGCAGCCGGACAGGGACTTATAATTCACCCCTCCACTTT. Protein product: CASSRTGTYNSPLHF.

Concerning this clone itself: The junction departs from the called germline gene at one end, perhaps through a read error. V usage is TRBV7-2 and J usage is TRBJ2-1; 8 bases map to TRBD2. Germline V lookup: CDR1 SGHTA, CDR2 FQGNSA. The CDR3 totals 15 residues. The CDR3 bases are TGTGCCAGCAGCCTAGCTCCGGGACTAGTCAATGAGCAGTTCTTC. Encoded protein: CASSLAPGLVNEQFF.

This clone has only one observation. The chain uses TRBV28 and TRBJ2-7, with TRBD2 matching over 8 bases. Germline CDR1 is MDHEN and CDR2 is SYDVKM. V was clipped by 6 bases and J by 2 bases; unmatched bases: 15. There are 17 residues in the CDR3. In nucleotides, the CDR3 is TGTGCCAGCAGCCTAACGTCCGGACTAGCTGAAACCTACGAGCAGTACTTC. This sequence encodes CASSLTSGLAETYEQYF.

This CDR3 reads CATLLAEPSNEQFF. The DNA for the CDR3 is TGTGCCACTCTTCTGGCGGAGCCCTCCAATGAGCAGTTCTTC. The V and J genes are TRBV28 and TRBJ2-1; D uncertain. The germline CDR1 and CDR2 sequences are MDHEN and SYDVKM. There are 14 residues in the CDR3. Trimming cost V 10 bases and J 6 bases, with 19 bases left between them.

The chain uses TRBV28 and TRBJ1-1; TRBD1 agrees at 7 bases. The CDR3 spans 14 residues. Germline-derived CDR1 and CDR2 are MDHEN and SYDVKM. V shed 6 bases and J 1 base; nucleotides not matched to a gene: 5. For the CDR3, the DNA is TGTGCCAGCAGATCGGGACAGCGGAACACTGAAGCTTTCTTT. Its translation: CASRSGQRNTEAFF.

The gene calls are TRBV9 and TRBJ1-2, with D hard to call. The CDR3 sequence is 11 residues long. CDR1 and CDR2 (germline): SGDLS, YYNGEE. V was clipped by 4 bases and J by 8 bases, with 9 bases between them. CDR3 nucleotide sequence: TGTGCCAGCAGCTCTAGGGAAGGCTACACCTTC. It is translated as CASSSREGYTF.

This clone was found once. The gene calls are TRBV7-6 and TRBJ1-4, with a tentative D call TRBD1 (5 bases). The CDR3 totals 15 residues. Germline CDR1 SGHVS, CDR2 FNYEAQ. V dropped 2 bases and J dropped 7 bases, with 14 bases sitting between them. CDR3 sequence: CASSLTAGRGEKLFF. The CDR3 DNA is TGTGCCAGCAGCTTAACCGCGGGGAGGGGTGAAAAACTGTTTTTT.

This clone showed up just once. In nucleotides, the CDR3 is TGTGCCAGCAGCCGCCAGATGGGATCCTACAATGAGCAGTTCTTC. It codes for CASSRQMGSYNEQFF. V gene TRBV7-3 combines with J gene TRBJ2-1; D ambiguous. This CDR3 region has 15 residues. Trimming took 5 bases from V and 1 from J, leaving 12 bases between them. CDR1 SGHTA and CDR2 FQGTGA come from the germline V gene.

CDR3 sequence: CASSFGAPRQENTEAFF. As DNA, the CDR3 is TGTGCCAGCAGCTTTGGGGCCCCCAGACAGGAGAACACTGAAGCTTTCTTT. V is TRBV21-1 and J is TRBJ1-1; the D call of TRBD1 is as the table states it, not checked on the DNA. TRBV21-1 is described as a pseudogene. There are 17 residues in the CDR3.

V gene TRBV5-6 combines with J gene TRBJ1-2, with a tentative D call TRBD1 (6 bases). V was cut by 1 base and J by 3 bases, with 10 bases left in between. The CDR3 is 14 residues long. CDR1 and CDR2 from the germline V gene are SGHDT and YYEEEE. The CDR3 DNA is TGTGCCAGCAGCTTGAAACAGGGCGACTATGGCTACACCTTC. Amino acids: CASSLKQGDYGYTF.

V and J are TRBV7-8 and TRBJ2-1; TRBD2 might be the D (5 bases). This CDR3 has 16 amino acids. Trimming cost V 9 bases and J 8 bases, with 26 bases left between them. Germline loops: CDR1 SGHVS, CDR2 FQNEAQ. CDR3 coding DNA: TGTGCCAGTACACCCACGGGAACAAAAGAAGGATATGAGCAGTTCTTC. It encodes CASTPTGTKEGYEQFF.

The DNA for the CDR3 is TGTGCCAGCAGCCAAGATTATGGGGGGAGAACGACTAATGAAAAACTGTTTTTT. Translation gives CASSQDYGGRTTNEKLFF. This chain joins TRBV4-2 and TRBJ1-4, with D possibly being TRBD1 (5 bases). The CDR3 spans 18 residues. V lost 0 bases and J lost 2, with 16 bases in between. CDR1 and CDR2 from the germline V gene are LGHNA and YNFKEQ.

This chain joins TRBV3-1 (or the pseudogene TRBV3-2) and TRBJ2-3, with TRBD2 matching over 9 bases. The CDR3 has 18 amino acids. V trimming: 5 bases; J trimming: 6 bases; junction bases outside the gene matches: 18. Germline V lookup: CDR1 LGHDT, CDR2 YNNKEL (reference sequence). The DNA for the CDR3 is TGTGCCAGCAGCACCCACTTCCTAGCGGGAAGTCCTCCCGATACGCAGTATTTT. This encodes CASSTHFLAGSPPDTQYF.

This clone occurred a few times. This chain joins TRBV7-3 and TRBJ2-1; no clear D. The CDR3 is 12 residues long. Trimming left V 6 bases short and J 5 bases short, with 8 bases between. Germline loops: CDR1 SGHTA, CDR2 FQGTGA. DNA of the CDR3: TGTGCCAGCAGAGGACGGAACAATGAGCAGTTCTTC. Its protein product is CASRGRNNEQFF.

This chain uses TRBV5-1 with TRBJ2-3; TRBD2 matches 8 bases. This CDR3 is 16 amino acids long. Germline V gene lookup returns CDR1 SGHRS and CDR2 YFSETQ. The V gene end was trimmed by 4 bases and the J gene end by 4 bases; junction bases not matched to a gene: 11. CDR3 sequence: CASSPTGTSISDTQYF. The DNA of the CDR3 is TGCGCCAGCAGCCCAACCGGGACTAGTATTTCAGATACGCAGTATTTT.

The J gene is TRBJ2-1, the V gene TRBV6-2 or TRBV6-3; 7 bases align to TRBD2. Trimming at V came to 6 bases and at J to 10 bases, leaving 15 bases not matched to a gene. The CDR3 totals 15 residues. The V gene's germline CDR1 is MNHEY and CDR2 SVGEGT. The CDR3 here is CASSTPGTTSLEQFF. The CDR3 coding sequence is TGTGCCAGCAGCACCCCCGGGACTACCAGTCTAGAGCAGTTCTTC.

The chain combines TRBV5-1 with TRBJ1-2, with D unclear. Germline-derived CDR1 and CDR2 are SGHRS and YFSETQ. V lost 0 bases and J lost 4, with 19 bases in between. This CDR3 contains 17 residues. The CDR3 bases are TGCGCCAGCAGCTTGGGACGGAAACCTCTCTGGGGCTATGGCTACACCTTC. The encoded protein is CASSLGRKPLWGYGYTF.

V usage is TRBV7-2 and J usage is TRBJ1-1, with D maybe TRBD1 (6 bases). With 5 bases removed from V and 4 bases from J, the gap between germline ends came to 17 bases. The germline CDR1 and CDR2 sequences are SGHTA and FQGNSA. The CDR3 runs 15 residues. Written as DNA, the CDR3 is TGTGCCAGCAGCACAAACGGGGGGGCTGGCACTGAAGCTTTCTTT. This gives the protein CASSTNGGAGTEAFF.

The table lists this clone with a few counts. This sequence joins TRBV9 and TRBJ2-3, with D perhaps TRBD2 (6 bases). This CDR3 region has 15 residues. V was shortened by 0 bases and J by 2 bases, with 10 bases between the two germline ends. Germline V CDR1 and CDR2: SGDLS, YYNGEE. CDR3 coding DNA: TGTGCCAGCAGCGTAGGGCTAGCGAACACAGATACGCAGTATTTT. This translates into CASSVGLANTDTQYF.

The chain carries TRBV9 and TRBJ1-5; D uncertain. Between the trimmed V and J ends, which lost 5 bases and 2 bases, there was a span of 8 bases. This CDR3 has 13 residues. Germline CDR1 reads SGDLS; CDR2 reads YYNGEE. This CDR3 is CASSSDGNQPQHF. CDR3 sequence (DNA): TGTGCCAGCAGTTCCGACGGCAATCAGCCCCAGCATTTT.